This T cell receptor (beta chain) was retrieved from a study of cytomegalovirus exposure and HLA in healthy donors. Across the whole study: The approximately 670 first-cohort repertoires and the 95 to 150 validation repertoires shared the same platform, a later analysis reported. Findings and limits, study-wide: A few CMV-associated chains were confirmed in vitro to be specific for CMV antigens.

CDR1 is SGHTA, CDR2 FQGTGA, per germline. Trimming removed 2 bases at V and 0 bases at J, with 16 bases between. CDR3 size: 18 residues. For this clone: Its antigen is currently unknown.

Clones were sequenced by immunoSEQ multiplex PCR, and TCRdb holds only the in-frame ones, with some missing. The sample shows around 300,000 clones, about nine tenths of them seen only once. The sequencing input was PBMCs. The TCR was taken from a woman aged 25 to 45 in good health and CMV-seropositive. The chain employs TRBV7-3 and TRBJ2-2, with D maybe TRBD2 (6 bases). The DNA for the CDR3 is TGTGCCAGCAGCTTATTTTCCCAGGGACTCGCGAACACCGGGGAGCTGTTTTTT. Its protein is CASSLFSQGLANTGELFF.